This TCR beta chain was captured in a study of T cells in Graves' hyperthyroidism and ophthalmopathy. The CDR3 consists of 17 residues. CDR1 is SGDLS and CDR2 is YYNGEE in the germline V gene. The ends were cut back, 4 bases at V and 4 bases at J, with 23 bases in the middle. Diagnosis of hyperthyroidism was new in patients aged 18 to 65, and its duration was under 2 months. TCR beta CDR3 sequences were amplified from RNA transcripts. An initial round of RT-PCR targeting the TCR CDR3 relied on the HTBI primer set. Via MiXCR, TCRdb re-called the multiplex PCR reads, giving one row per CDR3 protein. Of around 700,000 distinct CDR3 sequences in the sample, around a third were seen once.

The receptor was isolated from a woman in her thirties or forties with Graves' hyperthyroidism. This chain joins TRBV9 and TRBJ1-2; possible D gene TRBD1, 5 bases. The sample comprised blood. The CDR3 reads CASSPAPAPDRAYGYTF. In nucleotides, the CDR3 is TGTGCCAGCAGCCCAGCCCCCGCCCCCGACAGAGCCTATGGCTACACCTTC.